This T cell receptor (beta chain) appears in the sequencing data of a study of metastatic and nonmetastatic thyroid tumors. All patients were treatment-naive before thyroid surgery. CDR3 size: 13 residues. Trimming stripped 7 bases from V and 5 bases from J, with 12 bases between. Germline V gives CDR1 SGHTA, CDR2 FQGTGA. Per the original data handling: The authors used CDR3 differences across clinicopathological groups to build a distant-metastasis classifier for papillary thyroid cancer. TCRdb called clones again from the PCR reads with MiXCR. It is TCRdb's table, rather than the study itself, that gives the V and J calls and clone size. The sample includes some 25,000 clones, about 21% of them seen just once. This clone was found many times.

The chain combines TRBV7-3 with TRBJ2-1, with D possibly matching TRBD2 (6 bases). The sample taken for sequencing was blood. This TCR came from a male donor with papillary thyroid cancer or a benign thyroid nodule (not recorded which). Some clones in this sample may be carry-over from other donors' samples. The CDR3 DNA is TGTGCCAGCAAGGCGGGGACGGACAATGAGCAGTTCTTC. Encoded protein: CASKAGTDNEQFF.